This T cell receptor beta chain is drawn from a study of T cell responses to AZD1222 COVID-19 vaccine. On the study more broadly: Researchers grouped second doses given at about 4 or about 12 weeks into one pool.

Method: immunoSEQ multiplex PCR; TCRdb's copy keeps in-frame clones and lacks some. The sample comprises about 110,000 clones, 85% to 95% of which are singletons, and approximately 8% rests with the top ten. A word on this clone: Its specificity is unknown.

Notes on the study in general: Epitopes outside B.1.351 and B.1.1.7 mutated regions reportedly drew nearly half of spike TCRs. Following two doses of AZD1222, Spike-specific TCR breadth and depth rose.

Germline-derived CDR1 and CDR2 are SEHNR and FQNEAQ (reference sequence). The CDR3 has 12 residues. Unmatched junction bases numbered 7, after V lost 8 bases and J lost 8 bases. The sample consisted of peripheral blood, taken on day 0 of AZD1222 vaccination. The V and J genes are TRBV7-9 and TRBJ2-3; 7 bases map to TRBD1. The source is an adult in good health. CDR3 DNA: TGTGCCAGCGAGGAACAGGGGAGTACGCAGTATTTT. It encodes CASEEQGSTQYF.